A single sample gave rise to the 14 T cell receptor beta chains below, sequenced in a study of patients and donors after allogeneic stem cell transplantation. TCRdb redid the calling of the RT-PCR reads with MiXCR, one entry per CDR3 protein. Among roughly 40,000 distinct CDR3 sequences, under 35% were seen once, and the ten largest hold 72%. Sequences were obtained from blood, either unsorted or a sorted T cell fraction (not recorded which). The receptors originated from a human donor who was either an allogeneic HSCT recipient or a stem cell or donor lymphocyte infusion donor (not recorded which). It is not recorded whose cells these are; they may come from a transplant donor.

The chain carries TRBV28 and TRBJ2-1; 9 nucleotides match TRBD2. The CDR3 extends over 15 amino acids. Germline CDR1 and CDR2: MDHEN and SYDVKM. V was pared by 4 bases and J by 1 base, with 2 bases of the junction left unmatched. The CDR3 nucleotides are TGTGCCAGCAGTTGGACTAGCGCGTCCTACAATGAGCAGTTCTTC. It yields the protein CASSWTSASYNEQFF.

V is TRBV5-1 and J is TRBJ2-5; D possibly matches TRBD1 or TRBD2 (5 bases each). CDR1 SGHRS and CDR2 YFSETQ come from the germline V gene. This CDR3 region has 13 residues. Trimming removed 6 bases at V and 5 bases at J, with 14 bases between. CDR3 region: CASTRGSSETQYF. The CDR3 DNA is TGCGCCAGCACCCGGGGCTCCTCGGAGACCCAGTACTTC. Complete variable domain (other parts from reference TRBV5-1 and TRBJ2-5): KAGVTQTPRYLIKTRGQQVTLSCSPISGHRSVSWYQQTPGQGLQFLFEYFSETQRNKGNFPGRFSGRQFSNSRSEMNVSTLELGDSALYLCASTRGSSETQYFGPGTRLLVL.

This clonotype was recorded a few times. This rearrangement joins TRBV20-1 to TRBJ1-5; 10 nucleotides match TRBD1. Germline V gene sequence: CDR1 DFQATT, CDR2 SNEGSKA (reference sequence). The V segment lost 0 bases and the J segment 4 bases; nucleotides outside the gene matches: 18. CDR3 length: 20 residues. This CDR3 is CSARDMRGQGVSFWNQPQHF. The CDR3 DNA reads as TGCAGTGCTAGAGATATGAGAGGACAGGGGGTCTCCTTTTGGAATCAGCCCCAGCATTTT.

This clonotype was counted a few times. The CDR3 sequence is CSVTFVSYEQYF. Written as DNA, the CDR3 is TGCAGCGTCACGTTCGTTTCCTACGAGCAGTACTTC. The gene calls are TRBV29-1 and TRBJ2-7; unclear D gene. This CDR3 has 12 residues. From germline, CDR1 is SQVTM and CDR2 ANQGSEA. Trimming left V 6 bases short and J 1 base short, with 10 bases between.

The gene calls are TRBV12-3 or TRBV12-4 and TRBJ2-7, with D perhaps matching TRBD1 or TRBD2 (5 bases each). V was pared by 4 bases and J by 3 bases, with 16 bases between. The CDR3 is 15 amino acids. Here the CDR3 reads CASSWGTGPLYEQYF. CDR3 sequence (DNA): TGTGCCAGCAGTTGGGGGACGGGTCCGCTCTACGAGCAGTACTTC.

V and J are TRBV20-1 and TRBJ2-1; TRBD2 agrees at 11 bases. The CDR3 runs to 14 residues. CDR1 is DFQATT, CDR2 SNEGSKA, per germline (reference sequence). Here the CDR3 DNA reads TGCAGCGTCTTTAGCGGGAGGGGTTACAATGAGCAGTTCTTC. Residues: CSVFSGRGYNEQFF.

This clonotype was detected only a few times. The J gene is TRBJ1-5, the V gene TRBV20-1, with TRBD1 as a possible D gene (5 bases). Trimming pared 5 bases from V and 2 bases from J, leaving 13 bases between. Germline lookup yields CDR1 DFQATT and CDR2 SNEGSKA (reference sequence). The CDR3 runs to 14 residues. CDR3 DNA sequence: TGCAGTGCTCGACAGATGGAGGGCAATCAGCCCCAGCATTTT. Residues: CSARQMEGNQPQHF.

V usage is TRBV28 and J usage is TRBJ2-7, with TRBD2 identical over 11 bases. Germline-derived CDR1 and CDR2 are MDHEN and SYDVKM. The V and J ends lost 1 base and 3 bases, in that order; junction bases with no gene match: 2. The CDR3 consists of 15 residues. CDR3 nucleotides: TGTGCCAGCAGTTTATCCCTAGCGGGAGGCTACGAGCAGTACTTC. This encodes CASSLSLAGGYEQYF.

This clonotype appeared once. CDR3 coding DNA: TGCAGCGTTGACATCCTCCCGAGGTTCTTC. Its protein is CSVDILPRFF. This rearrangement joins TRBV29-1 to TRBJ2-1; no reliable D call. V was shortened by 3 bases and J by 15 bases, with 12 bases between the two germline ends. CDR1 and CDR2 (germline): SQVTM, ANQGSEA. The CDR3 totals 10 residues.

The V and J genes are TRBV6-5 and TRBJ1-6; weak D call: TRBD1 (6 bases). The CDR3 length is 15 residues. In germline, CDR1 is MNHEY, CDR2 SVGAGI. V lost 7 bases and J lost 8, with 18 bases in between. For the CDR3, the DNA is TGTGCCAGCACCAGGACAGCTCTCCGCGATTCACCCCTCCACTTT. Protein product: CASTRTALRDSPLHF.

CDR3 bases: TGTGCCAGCAGCTTAGCCACCTTAGCGGGAGCGGTCTACAATGAGCAGTTCTTC. Amino acids: CASSLATLAGAVYNEQFF. The chain recombines TRBV7-6 with TRBJ2-1; TRBD2 agrees at 9 bases. The germline gives CDR1 SGHVS, CDR2 FNYEAQ. The CDR3 sequence is 18 residues long. Germline trimming cut 0 bases from V and 3 bases from J; bases unmatched to any gene: 9.

This clonotype was detected many times. The chain employs TRBV3-1 and TRBJ1-1; 10 nucleotides align to TRBD1. This CDR3 has 14 residues. With 1 base clipped from V and 6 bases from J, the junction kept 2 bases outside the gene matches. Germline V lookup: CDR1 LGHDT, CDR2 YNNKEL (reference sequence). The CDR3 coding sequence is TGTGCCAGCAGCCAAGGACAGGGGGCCGCTGAAGCTTTCTTT. The encoded protein is CASSQGQGAAEAFF. Together with reference TRBV3-1 and TRBJ1-1, the CDR3 gives the full variable domain: DTAVSQTPKYLVTQMGNDKSIKCEQNLGHDTMYWYKQDSKKFLKIMFSYNNKELIINETVPNRFSPKSPDKAHLNLHINSLELGDSAVYFCASSQGQGAAEAFFGQGTRLTVV.

At least ten counts were recorded for this clonotype. The V gene is TRBV27, the J gene TRBJ1-6; no firm D call. CDR1 and CDR2 from the germline V gene are MNHEY and SMNVEV (reference sequence). V was clipped by 2 bases and J by 0 bases, with 8 bases between them. The CDR3 is 16 amino acids. The CDR3 here is CASSLVKGSYNSPLHF. In DNA form, the CDR3 reads TGTGCCAGCAGTTTAGTCAAGGGCTCCTATAATTCACCCCTCCACTTT.

The CDR3, as DNA: TGCGCCAGCAGCCAAGGTCAGCGGGAGGTCCACAATGAGCAGTTCTTC. It is translated as CASSQGQREVHNEQFF. V and J are TRBV4-3 and TRBJ2-1, with 9 bases fitting TRBD2. After removal of 1 base from V and 5 bases from J, the junction contained 6 bases not matched to a gene. Germline V gene sequence: CDR1 LGHNA, CDR2 YSLEER. The CDR3 spans 16 residues.